Below, 19 T cell receptor beta chains from the same sample are listed, as sequenced in a study of blood T cell repertoires in COVID-19 (dated by TCRdb to about 2020). The library was made by the immunoSEQ multiplex PCR assay. TCRdb holds this immuneACCESS table with in-frame rearrangements only. Some clones are missing; in checked studies, unresolved V genes explain under half, and the rest has no known cause. For this sample there are 200,000 to 250,000 clones; more than 80% appear just once. The biggest ten clones account for about 9% of the sample. The sequenced material came from PBMCs or T cells enriched from blood (not recorded which). All receptors come from a man in his forties who had recovered from COVID-19.

The chain combines TRBV27 with TRBJ1-2; 8 bases agree with TRBD1. V dropped 2 bases and J dropped 7; count of bases not matched to a gene: 6. The CDR3 contains 14 residues. Germline CDR1 is MNHEY and CDR2 is SMNVEV (reference sequence). CDR3 region: CASSLGQGARGYTF. The CDR3 coding sequence is TGTGCCAGCAGTTTAGGGCAGGGGGCCCGTGGCTACACCTTC.

This chain connects TRBV5-1 to TRBJ2-2, with 8 positions matching TRBD1. V shed 4 bases, J shed 4 bases, and the junction held 9 bases outside the gene matches. The CDR3 length is 16 residues. Germline V gives CDR1 SGHRS, CDR2 YFSETQ. CDR3 protein: CASSDDDTGGTGELFF. The CDR3 DNA follows: TGCGCCAGCAGCGATGACGACACAGGGGGCACCGGGGAGCTGTTTTTT.

The chain has TRBV7-8 and TRBJ1-3; D perhaps matches TRBD1 (6 bases). Germline CDR1 is SGHVS and CDR2 is FQNEAQ. The V end was cut by 5 bases, the J end by 4 bases, with 12 bases between. The CDR3 is made up of 14 amino acids. The CDR3 DNA sequence: TGTGCCAGCAGCCCAACAGGGACCGGAAACACCATATATTTT. The encoded protein is CASSPTGTGNTIYF.

The chain recombines TRBV3-1 (or the pseudogene TRBV3-2) with TRBJ1-1; the D is unclear. Trimming removed 2 bases from V and 5 bases from J, with 15 bases in between. The CDR3 has 15 residues. CDR1 is LGHDT, CDR2 YNNKEL, per germline (reference sequence). CDR3 bases: TGTGCCAGCAGCCAAAAAGCAAGCTGGTGGACTGAAGCTTTCTTT. This sequence encodes CASSQKASWWTEAFF.

The J gene is TRBJ1-4, the V gene TRBV19; TRBD1 matches 7 bases. V lost 9 bases, J lost 0 bases, and 7 bases stayed unmatched. Germline lookup yields CDR1 LNHDA and CDR2 SQIVND (reference sequence). The length of the CDR3 is 15 residues. The CDR3 coding sequence is TGTGCCAGCAGGGCGGGGACAGCAACTAATGAAAAACTGTTTTTT. It specifies CASRAGTATNEKLFF.

This clone has more than one count but fewer than ten. This chain links TRBV7-9 with TRBJ2-7; 7 nucleotides line up with TRBD1. The V segment lost 4 bases and the J segment 2 bases; nucleotides outside the gene matches: 14. Per the germline V gene, CDR1 is SEHNR and CDR2 is FQNEAQ (reference sequence). The CDR3 totals 17 residues. CDR3 sequence: CASSSSYRGPSPYEQYF. As DNA, the CDR3 is TGTGCCAGCAGCTCCTCTTATAGGGGGCCAAGCCCCTACGAGCAGTACTTC.

The rearrangement uses TRBV28 and TRBJ1-1, with TRBD1 as a possible D gene (5 bases). V shed 4 bases and J shed 2 bases, with 14 bases lying between them. Germline-derived CDR1 and CDR2 are MDHEN and SYDVKM. This CDR3 spans 15 amino acids. The CDR3 nucleotides are TGTGCCAGCAGTTCCTTCGGAGGGGCCAACACTGAAGCTTTCTTT. Protein: CASSSFGGANTEAFF.

This chain connects TRBV12-3 or TRBV12-4 to TRBJ1-2; D not certain. The ends were cut back, 5 bases at V and 4 bases at J, with 11 bases in the middle. There are 13 residues in the CDR3. The CDR3 region has the DNA TGTGCCAGCAGTCTCTGGGCATCCTATGGCTACACCTTC. Its translation is CASSLWASYGYTF.

This chain joins TRBV2 and TRBJ2-4; 8 bases match TRBD2. After removal of 7 bases from V and 9 bases from J, the junction contained 11 bases not matched to a gene. The CDR3 is 14 amino acids. CDR1 is SNHLY and CDR2 is FYNNEI in the germline V gene. The CDR3 reads CASNPAGGSGIQYF. CDR3 bases: TGTGCCAGCAACCCGGCGGGAGGATCTGGCATTCAGTACTTC.

The chain couples TRBV7-9 to TRBJ2-1; the match to TRBD1 covers 8 bases. The CDR3 totals 16 residues. CDR1 is SEHNR and CDR2 is FQNEAQ in the germline V gene (reference sequence). With 1 base clipped from V and 6 bases from J, the junction kept 8 bases outside the gene matches. CDR3 sequence reads: CASSLVQTGGSNEQFF. The CDR3 region has the DNA TGTGCCAGCAGCTTAGTTCAAACAGGGGGAAGCAATGAGCAGTTCTTC.

The chain uses TRBV28 and TRBJ1-2; tentative D call: TRBD1 (6 bases). V was cut by 6 bases and J by 4 bases, with 24 bases left in between. Germline V gene lookup returns CDR1 MDHEN and CDR2 SYDVKM. The CDR3 runs 17 residues. CDR3 nucleotides: TGTGCCAGCAGGCCATTGGCAGGGGTGAAAGGGGGCTATGGCTACACCTTC. It is translated as CASRPLAGVKGGYGYTF.

This clone turned up a few times. The rearrangement links TRBV3-1 (or the pseudogene TRBV3-2) to TRBJ1-6, with a possible D match to TRBD1 (5 bases). The CDR3 has 15 amino acids. Looked up from germline, CDR1 is LGHDT and CDR2 is YNNKEL (reference sequence). The ends were cut back, 1 base at V and 13 bases at J, with 17 bases in the middle. The CDR3 is CASSQGIGGEGPLHF. Here the CDR3 DNA reads TGTGCCAGCAGCCAAGGAATCGGGGGTGAGGGCCCCCTCCACTTT.

This clone is a singleton in its sample. This rearrangement joins TRBV11-2 to TRBJ2-2; D gene uncertain. Trimming stripped 0 bases from V and 5 bases from J, with 7 bases between. This CDR3 is built from 14 residues. Germline CDR1 is SGHAT and CDR2 is FQNNGV. CDR3 bases: TGTGCCAGCAGCTTAGAATTCAGGACCGGGGAGCTGTTTTTT. Its translation is CASSLEFRTGELFF.

This clone showed up just once. The chain links TRBV7-2 to TRBJ1-1, with unresolved D. Germline V gene sequence: CDR1 SGHTA, CDR2 FQGNSA. The CDR3 loop spans 16 amino acids. The V end was cut by 2 bases, the J end by 1 base, with 14 bases between. CDR3 sequence (DNA): TGTGCCAGCAGCTTAAGGCCACTAGTGGGGAACACTGAAGCTTTCTTT. As protein: CASSLRPLVGNTEAFF.

The V gene is TRBV3-1 (or the pseudogene TRBV3-2), the J gene TRBJ1-3; 8 nucleotides line up with TRBD1. V dropped 7 bases and J dropped 0; count of bases not matched to a gene: 2. The V gene's germline CDR1 is LGHDT and CDR2 YNNKEL (reference sequence). The CDR3 is 14 amino acids. The CDR3 region has the DNA TGTGCCAGCACCGACAGGGGCTCTGGAAACACCATATATTTT. This codes for CASTDRGSGNTIYF.

J is TRBJ2-6 and V is TRBV9, with TRBD2 identical over 8 bases. The CDR3 is made up of 18 amino acids. The J segment lost 0 bases and the V segment lost 0 bases, leaving 5 bases of the junction unmatched. Germline V gene data show CDR1 as SGDLS and CDR2 as YYNGEE. The DNA of the CDR3 is TGTGCCAGCAGCGTAGAACTAGCGGATCTCTCTGGGGCCAACGTCCTGACTTTC. Translation: CASSVELADLSGANVLTF.

The chain links TRBV7-2 to TRBJ2-3; D possibly corresponds to TRBD2 (5 bases). Trimming took 4 bases from V and 5 from J, leaving 10 bases between them. The CDR3 sequence is 13 residues long. Per the germline V gene, CDR1 is SGHTA and CDR2 is FQGNSA. The CDR3: CASSSQTRDTQYF. The CDR3 nucleotides are TGTGCCAGCAGCTCCCAAACTAGAGATACGCAGTATTTT.

The chain has TRBV30 and TRBJ1-1; D gene unclear. CDR3 length: 11 residues. The ends were cut back, 6 bases at V and 0 bases at J, with 5 bases in the middle. Germline V gives CDR1 GTSNPN, CDR2 SVGIG (reference sequence). The CDR3 region has the DNA TGTGCCTGTTCAGTGAACACTGAAGCTTTCTTT. It encodes CACSVNTEAFF. The whole variable domain, remainder taken from reference TRBV30 and TRBJ1-1, is SQTIHQWPATLVQPVGSPLSLECTVEGTSNPNLYWYRQAAGRGLQLLFYSVGIGQISSEVPQNLSASRPQDRQFILSSKKLLLSDSGFYLCACSVNTEAFFGQGTRLTVV.

CDR3 loop: CASSNGQGRAFF. The DNA of the CDR3 is TGTGCCAGTAGTAACGGACAGGGCAGGGCTTTCTTT. The rearrangement links TRBV19 to TRBJ1-1, with 8 bases lining up with TRBD1. The CDR3 is 12 amino acids. With V trimmed by 4 bases and J by 11 bases, 6 bases remained unmatched. CDR1 is LNHDA and CDR2 is SQIVND in the germline V gene (reference sequence).